This passage covers 10 T cell receptor beta chains from one sample sequenced in a study of T cells in Graves' hyperthyroidism and ophthalmopathy. The TCR beta CDR3 regions underwent amplification using RNA transcripts as the source. Using the HTBI primer set, a first-round RT-PCR was run on the TCR CDR3. Via MiXCR, TCRdb re-called the multiplex PCR reads, giving one row per CDR3 protein. The table has around 480,000 distinct CDR3 sequences, approximately 15% seen once. The sequencing input was blood. Source of these receptors: a woman under 30 with Graves' hyperthyroidism.

This clonotype came up many times. The V call is TRBV12-3 or TRBV12-4, the J call TRBJ2-6; 8 bases are shared with TRBD1. J gave up 4 bases and V 5 bases, and 13 bases lay outside the gene matches. This CDR3 has 18 residues. CDR3 in DNA: TGTGCCAGCAGTCCTTGGGGGACAGGTTCCCTCGGGGCCAACGTCCTGACTTTC. Amino acid sequence: CASSPWGTGSLGANVLTF.

There are many counts of this clonotype. The V gene is TRBV5-1, the J gene TRBJ2-2, with 12 bases fitting TRBD2. V shed 4 bases, J shed 0 bases, and the junction held 16 bases outside the gene matches. CDR1 SGHRS and CDR2 YFSETQ come from the germline V gene. The length of the CDR3 is 21 residues. CDR3 protein: CASSLRPAMTSGSSNTGELFF. CDR3 nucleotides: TGCGCCAGCAGCCTTCGGCCCGCAATGACTAGCGGGAGCTCGAACACCGGGGAGCTGTTTTTT.

The V and J genes are TRBV5-1 and TRBJ1-4, with D possibly TRBD1 on 6 matching bases. V lost 4 bases and J 7 bases, leaving 14 bases between the germline ends. Germline CDR1 reads SGHRS; CDR2 reads YFSETQ. The CDR3 runs 14 residues. The CDR3 nucleotides read TGCGCCAGCAGCCAAACAGGGCTGGTTGAAAAACTGTTTTTT. This encodes CASSQTGLVEKLFF.

The CDR3 sequence is CASSPWTSGVDQETQYF. Written as DNA, the CDR3 is TGTGCCAGCAGCCCCTGGACTAGCGGGGTAGACCAAGAGACCCAGTACTTC. The rearrangement joins TRBV3-1 to TRBJ2-5, with 12 bases aligning to TRBD2. The germline CDR1 and CDR2 sequences are LGHDT and YNNKEL (reference sequence). The CDR3 sequence is 17 residues long. The ends lost 4 bases at V and 0 bases at J; junction bases unmatched: 6.

This chain connects TRBV24-1 to TRBJ2-3; TRBD2 agrees at 7 bases. In germline, CDR1 is KGHDR, CDR2 SFDVKD. With 7 bases clipped from V and 2 bases from J, the junction kept 11 bases outside the gene matches. The CDR3 contains 16 residues. The CDR3 loop is CATSGPSGGITDTQYF. CDR3 coding DNA: TGTGCCACCAGCGGACCTAGCGGAGGAATCACAGATACGCAGTATTTT.

Many counts were recorded for this clonotype. CDR3 nucleotide sequence: TGTGCCAGCAGCCAAGCGAGACTACGGGAGACCCAGTACTTC. Translated, it gives CASSQARLRETQYF. The chain has TRBV3-1 and TRBJ2-5; possible D gene TRBD2, 5 bases. Trimming took off 1 base at V and 5 bases at J, with 11 bases between the two ends. The CDR3 sequence is 14 residues long. The germline V gene encodes CDR1 LGHDT and CDR2 YNNKEL (reference sequence).

In its sample, this clonotype was seen many times. The chain has TRBV5-1 and TRBJ2-7, with D maybe TRBD2 (6 bases). This CDR3 is 15 amino acids long. Germline lookup yields CDR1 SGHRS and CDR2 YFSETQ. The germline V and J ends were trimmed by 0 bases and 7 bases, with 17 bases remaining between them. The CDR3 nucleotides read TGCGCCAGCAGCTTGGCAGCTAGCGCACCTTTGGAGCAGTACTTC. Translated, it gives CASSLAASAPLEQYF.

This clonotype was recorded at least ten times. This chain links TRBV6-1 with TRBJ1-1; weak D call: TRBD1 (5 bases). V shed 7 bases and J shed 4 bases, with 16 bases lying between them. The CDR3 has 14 residues. Germline V gives CDR1 MNHNS, CDR2 SASEGT. CDR3 amino acids: CASTRDSDVTEAFF. CDR3 nucleotide sequence: TGTGCCAGCACCAGGGATTCGGACGTCACTGAAGCTTTCTTT.

This clonotype was seen many times. This chain connects TRBV20-1 to TRBJ2-3; maybe TRBD2 (5 bases). The CDR3 totals 13 residues. The germline V and J ends were trimmed by 5 bases and 0 bases, with 9 bases remaining between them. CDR1 DFQATT and CDR2 SNEGSKA come from the germline V gene (reference sequence). The CDR3 loop is CSAERTSTDTQYF. The CDR3, as DNA: TGCAGTGCTGAGCGGACTAGCACAGATACGCAGTATTTT.

This clonotype has at least ten counts. The chain combines TRBV3-1 with TRBJ2-7, with D maybe TRBD1 (6 bases). Germline CDR1 and CDR2: LGHDT and YNNKEL (reference sequence). The CDR3 runs to 14 residues. With 4 bases removed from V and 2 bases from J, the gap between germline ends came to 12 bases. The chain's CDR3 is CASSLTTGPYEQYV. For the CDR3, the DNA is TGTGCCAGCAGCCTCACGACAGGCCCCTACGAGCAGTACGTC.